These T cell receptor beta chains were read from a single sample in a study of T-cell reconstitution after alpha-beta-depleted transplantation in children. From the PCR reads, TCRdb called clonotypes with MiXCR, one entry per CDR3 protein. The repertoire includes roughly 200,000 distinct CDR3 sequences, under 8.5% of them detected once, and 35% to 45% sits in the top ten. The sequencing used PBMCs, mostly from graft donor cells, collected 360 days after TCRalphabeta/CD19-depleted stem cell transplant. The receptors were gathered from a male patient between 2 and 15 years old who had a stem cell transplant for acute myeloid leukemia, so the T cells may come from the graft donor. The CDR3 runs from the conserved cysteine through the conserved F or W. A D gene is named only where the DNA matches it firmly. Some rows have no size entry. The others give once, few or many, or a class for an expanded clone.

>TRBV11-2|-|TRBJ2-2|-
TGTGCCAGCAGCTTAGACAGGAGGAGAACCGGGGAGCTGTTTTTT
CASSLDRRRTGELFF
>TRBV27|TRBD2|TRBJ2-3|-
TGTGCCAGCCGCCAAAGTAGCGGGGTATTCACAGATACGCAGTATTTT
CASRQSSGVFTDTQYF
>TRBV20-1|TRBD1|TRBJ2-7|many
TGCAGTGCTAGACGGGCAGGGGGCGTAGCCTACGAGCAGTACTTC
CSARRAGGVAYEQYF
>TRBV12-3/TRBV12-4|TRBD2|TRBJ2-2|many
TGTGCCAGCGTCTCGGGGGGGTCGAACACCGGGGAGCTGTTTTTT
CASVSGGSNTGELFF
>TRBV15|-|TRBJ1-1|few
TGTGCCACCAGCGCGGCCTGGGGAACGTTAGGCGAAGCTTTCTTT
CATSAAWGTLGEAFF
>TRBV3-1|-|TRBJ2-5|few
TGTGCCAGCAGCCAAGCCCGGGGAATCTCCCAAGAGACCCAGTACTTC
CASSQARGISQETQYF
>TRBV20-1|-|TRBJ1-5|many
TGCAGTGCTGTACCAACAGGGCGATTTCGGAATCAGCCCCAGCATTTT
CSAVPTGRFRNQPQHF
>TRBV7-6|TRBD2|TRBJ2-2|few
TGTGCCAGCAGCTTAGAGGGTGGAGCGGGAGGTGGACCCGGGGAGCTGTTTTTT
CASSLEGGAGGGPGELFF
>TRBV12-3/TRBV12-4|TRBD2|TRBJ2-3|many
TGTGCCAGCAGTTTTCGGGCCGGCGGGAGGGCCTACACAGATACGCAGTATTTT
CASSFRAGGRAYTDTQYF
>TRBV3-1|TRBD1|TRBJ1-1|few
TGTGCCAGCAGTTACCCCGGACAGGGAGGCACTGAAGCTTTCTTT
CASSYPGQGGTEAFF
>TRBV7-7|TRBD2|TRBJ2-5|many
TGTGCTACCCGCGGGAGAGAGGCGGAGACCCAGTACTTC
CATRGREAETQYF
>TRBV12-3/TRBV12-4|TRBD1|TRBJ2-1|-
TGTGCCAGCAGTTCCCGGGACAGGGCCAATGAGCAGTTCTTC
CASSSRDRANEQFF
>TRBV5-6|-|TRBJ2-5|many
TGTGCCAGCAGCCCCTCTAATGGGGGGACCCAGTACTTC
CASSPSNGGTQYF
>TRBV2|TRBD2|TRBJ2-5|-
TGTGCCACCCGGGCCGGACTAGCGGGTGCCCTGTACTTC
CATRAGLAGALYF
>TRBV20-1|-|TRBJ2-3|-
TGCTGTGCTAGAGATGGCGGATACGGGAGCCGGGGGGATACGCAGTATTTT
CCARDGGYGSRGDTQYF
>TRBV11-2|TRBD2|TRBJ2-3|many
TGTGCCAGCAGCTTAGTTCGGGGGGGCGTAGATACGCAGTATTTT
CASSLVRGGVDTQYF
>TRBV6-1|-|TRBJ2-5|-
TGTGCCAGCCACAGCGGCAGGGGTTGGAGAGAGACCCAGTACTTC
CASHSGRGWRETQYF
>TRBV29-1|TRBD1|TRBJ1-1|-
TGCAGCGTGAGTCCCCAGGGGGGGAACACTGAAGCTTTCTTT
CSVSPQGGNTEAFF
>TRBV10-3|-|TRBJ2-5|many
TGTGCCACGGGGGTGACAATAGAGACCCAGTACTTC
CATGVTIETQYF
>TRBV5-6|-|TRBJ2-3|many
TGTGCCAGCAGCCCAACTATGTTTACAGATACGCAGTATTTT
CASSPTMFTDTQYF
>TRBV15|-|TRBJ2-1|-
TGTGCCACCAGCAGAGAAGTCAGGCAGGGACCATACAATGAGCAGTTCTTC
CATSREVRQGPYNEQFF
>TRBV6-6|TRBD1|TRBJ2-3|many
TGTGCCAGCAGTTTCCTCCAGGGGGTTGGTAGGCGAGATACGCAGTATTTT
CASSFLQGVGRRDTQYF
>TRBV20-1|-|TRBJ1-6|few
TGCAGTGCTAGAGATTTGGGGAATTCACCCCTCCACTTT
CSARDLGNSPLHF
>TRBV27|TRBD1|TRBJ1-1|many
TGTGCCAGCAGTGGGACAGGGGACACTGAAGCTTTCTTT
CASSGTGDTEAFF
>TRBV12-3/TRBV12-4|TRBD2|TRBJ2-5|-
TGTGCCAGCAATTGGGGTAGCGGGAGGGCCGGAGAGACCCAGTACTTC
CASNWGSGRAGETQYF
>TRBV10-2|TRBD1|TRBJ2-5|-
TGCGCCAGCAGTGGCCTCCGGGACAGGGCTGAGACCCAGTACTTC
CASSGLRDRAETQYF
>TRBV29-1|-|TRBJ2-5|many
TGCAGCGTTGGTCGGGCCCCCCAAGAGACCCAGTACTTC
CSVGRAPQETQYF
>TRBV11-1|TRBD2|TRBJ2-3|-
TGTGCCAGCACCCCGGGACTAGCGGGATTTGTGGGGAGCACAGATACGCAGTATTTT
CASTPGLAGFVGSTDTQYF
>TRBV6-1|TRBD1|TRBJ1-3|many
TGTGCCAGCAGGTCCGGGACAGTTGGAAACACCATATATTTT
CASRSGTVGNTIYF
>TRBV2|-|TRBJ1-1|few
TGTGCCAGCAGTGAAGAGTACACTGAAGCTTTCTTT
CASSEEYTEAFF
>TRBV5-1|-|TRBJ2-5|few
TGCGCCAGCAGCTTGGTGACTCTCCAAGAGACCCAGTACTTC
CASSLVTLQETQYF
>TRBV28|-|TRBJ1-2|many
TGTGCCAGCAGTTCGGACCCACTTCGGGGCTACACCTTC
CASSSDPLRGYTF
>TRBV3-1|TRBD2|TRBJ2-7|few
TGTGCCAGCAGCCAAGTTCTAGCGGGACCCTACGAGCAGTACTTC
CASSQVLAGPYEQYF
>TRBV29-1|-|TRBJ2-2|many
TGCAGCGTTGGGAGCCGCAACACCGGGGAGCTGTTTTTT
CSVGSRNTGELFF
>TRBV20-1|-|TRBJ2-1|few
TGCAGTGCTTTTTTGATACAGGAGCAGTTCTTC
CSAFLIQEQFF
>TRBV12-3/TRBV12-4|-|TRBJ1-1|many
TGTGCCAGCAGTTTACGAATGAACACTGAAGCTTTCTTT
CASSLRMNTEAFF
>TRBV5-1|TRBD1|TRBJ1-6|-
TGCGCCAGCAGCTACCGGGACAGCAGCTCCTATAATTCACCCCTCCACTTT
CASSYRDSSSYNSPLHF
>TRBV7-7|TRBD1|TRBJ2-1|many
TGTGCTAGCAGCGCTAACAGGGGTGGGAATGAGCAGTTCTTC
CASSANRGGNEQFF
>TRBV29-1|TRBD2|TRBJ2-1|-
TGCAGCGCTGGGGGGGGAGCGGGAAGTCGGGGCCCCTACAATGAGCAGTTCTTC
CSAGGGAGSRGPYNEQFF
>TRBV5-1|TRBD2|TRBJ2-1|many
TGCGCCAGCAGCTTGGCGTCTAGCGGCTACAATGAGCAGTTCTTC
CASSLASSGYNEQFF
>TRBV19|-|TRBJ2-5|-
TGTGCCAGTAGTATAGGGCCGGGTTGGGAGACCCAGTACTTC
CASSIGPGWETQYF
>TRBV10-3|TRBD1|TRBJ1-2|-
TGTGCCATACAATGGGACAGCCCAAATCTCTCCTATGGCTACACCTTC
CAIQWDSPNLSYGYTF
>TRBV20-1|TRBD2|TRBJ2-3|-
TGCAGTGCTAGAGGGGGAGGGAGGACAGATACGCAGTATTTT
CSARGGGRTDTQYF
>TRBV11-2|-|TRBJ2-1|few
TGTGCCAGCAGCCTCGGGGCTTTCTCCTACAATGAGCAGTTCTTC
CASSLGAFSYNEQFF
>TRBV20-1|-|TRBJ1-2|few
TGCAGTGCTAGAGAGGCCCGCTCAGTCTATGGCTACACCTTC
CSAREARSVYGYTF